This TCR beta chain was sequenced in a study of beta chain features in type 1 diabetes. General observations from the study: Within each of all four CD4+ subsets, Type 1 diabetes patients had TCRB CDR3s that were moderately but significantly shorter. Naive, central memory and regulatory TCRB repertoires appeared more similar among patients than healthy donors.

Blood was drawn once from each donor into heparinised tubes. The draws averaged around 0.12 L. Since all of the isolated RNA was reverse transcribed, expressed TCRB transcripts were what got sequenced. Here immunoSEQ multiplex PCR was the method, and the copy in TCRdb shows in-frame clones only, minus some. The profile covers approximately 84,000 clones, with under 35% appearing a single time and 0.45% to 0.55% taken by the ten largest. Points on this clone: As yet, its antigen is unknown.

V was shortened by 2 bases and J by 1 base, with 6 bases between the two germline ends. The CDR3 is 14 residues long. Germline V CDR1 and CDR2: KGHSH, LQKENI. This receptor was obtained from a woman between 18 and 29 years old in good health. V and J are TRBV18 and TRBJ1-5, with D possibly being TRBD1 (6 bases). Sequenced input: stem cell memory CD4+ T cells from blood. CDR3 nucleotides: TGTGCCAGCTCACCAGGACAGAGCAATCAGCCCCAGCATTTT. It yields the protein CASSPGQSNQPQHF.